The 27 T cell receptor beta chains below were found in one sample sequenced in a study of CD8 T cells in ankylosing spondylitis. Study-wide points: Characteristic of ankylosing spondylitis blood, it appeared, was a TCR beta motif comprising eight highly homologous variants.

TCRdb itself ran the 5' RACE reads through MiXCR, one entry per CDR3 protein. Seen here are hundreds of thousands of distinct CDR3 sequences, 10% to 15% observed once, and the top ten hold 6.8%. No antigen has been assigned to these receptors. Specimen: blood, either unsorted or a sorted T cell fraction (not recorded which). Source of these receptors: a male donor with ankylosing spondylitis.

This clonotype was counted ten times or more. The rearrangement joins TRBV12-3 or TRBV12-4 to TRBJ2-5; TRBD2 agrees at 12 bases. CDR3 length equals 16 residues. Germline trimming cut 5 bases from V and 2 bases from J; bases unmatched to any gene: 6. The CDR3: CASSRRLAGVQETQYF. The CDR3 DNA is TGTGCCAGCAGTCGCCGACTAGCGGGAGTTCAAGAGACCCAGTACTTC.

The rearrangement uses TRBV6-5 and TRBJ1-3; no clear D. Trimming removed 0 bases at V and 5 bases at J, with 8 bases between. This CDR3 has 14 amino acids. Germline values: CDR1 MNHEY, CDR2 SVGAGI. The CDR3 region is CASSYSSGRNTIYF. The CDR3 nucleotides are TGTGCCAGCAGTTACTCATCGGGAAGAAACACCATATATTTT.

In its sample, this clonotype was seen a few times. The chain combines TRBV20-1 with TRBJ1-1; D is perhaps TRBD1 (6 bases). V lost 6 bases and J lost 7, with 18 bases in between. CDR3 length equals 13 residues. Germline V CDR1 and CDR2: DFQATT, SNEGSKA (reference sequence). DNA for the CDR3: TGCAGTGCCGGAGGGGGGGGGCTTGGTGAAGCTTTCTTT. Translation gives CSAGGGGLGEAFF.

This clonotype was seen at least ten times. The J gene is TRBJ2-1, the V gene TRBV29-1; 7 nucleotides align to TRBD2. In germline, CDR1 is SQVTM, CDR2 ANQGSEA. CDR3 length equals 12 residues. With V trimmed by 7 bases and J by 8 bases, 8 bases remained unmatched. In DNA, the CDR3 is TGCAGCGCCGAGCGGGGTGGCGATGAGCAGTTCTTC. Protein product: CSAERGGDEQFF.

The V gene is TRBV9, the J gene TRBJ1-5, with a possible D match to TRBD1 (5 bases). Trimming took off 0 bases at V and 6 bases at J, with 10 bases between the two ends. CDR1 and CDR2 from the germline V gene are SGDLS and YYNGEE. The CDR3 is 14 residues long. The DNA of the CDR3 is TGTGCCAGCAGCGTAGGATTGGGGCTTCAGCCCCAGCATTTT. It codes for CASSVGLGLQPQHF.

V gene TRBV19 combines with J gene TRBJ2-3; tentative D call: TRBD2 (7 bases). The CDR3 extends over 16 amino acids. V dropped 1 base and J dropped 0 bases, with 11 bases sitting between them. Germline V gene data show CDR1 as LNHDA and CDR2 as SQIVND (reference sequence). CDR3 region: CASSIGGGTSTDTQYF. CDR3 DNA sequence: TGTGCCAGTAGTATAGGCGGGGGCACTAGCACAGATACGCAGTATTTT.

This clonotype came up many times. V is TRBV20-1 and J is TRBJ2-7; 15 nucleotides align to TRBD2. Germline CDR1 and CDR2: DFQATT and SNEGSKA (reference sequence). V gave up 4 bases and J gave up 6 bases; unmatched junction bases: 4. The CDR3 is 14 residues long. The chain's CDR3 is CSAIGTSGRSEQYF. CDR3 bases: TGCAGTGCTATCGGGACTAGCGGGAGGAGCGAGCAGTACTTC.

The chain links TRBV11-2 to TRBJ2-3; TRBD1 matches 10 bases. Trimming took 7 bases from V and 3 from J; bases not matched to a gene: 4. Germline V lookup: CDR1 SGHAT, CDR2 FQNNGV. This CDR3 is 14 amino acids long. The DNA for the CDR3 is TGTGCCAGCATGGACAGGGGGTTTACAGATACGCAGTATTTT. Translated: CASMDRGFTDTQYF.

The V call is TRBV6-2 or TRBV6-3, the J call TRBJ2-2; no firm D call. Germline V gives CDR1 MNHEY, CDR2 SVGEGT. V was cut by 5 bases and J by 4 bases, with 17 bases left in between. The CDR3 spans 16 residues. The CDR3 DNA reads as TGTGCCAGCAGTAAAACCTCTACCGGTGGCACCGGGGAGCTGTTTTTT. Its translation is CASSKTSTGGTGELFF.

This clonotype was counted only a few times. The chain joins TRBV12-3 or TRBV12-4 to TRBJ1-1, with TRBD1 as a possible D gene (6 bases). There are 15 residues in the CDR3. V shed 5 bases and J shed 1 base, with 14 bases lying between them. This CDR3 reads CASSPIGQTNTEAFF. The CDR3 DNA reads TGTGCCAGCAGTCCCATCGGACAGACGAACACTGAAGCTTTCTTT.

In nucleotides, the CDR3 is TGCAGCGTTGCTTCCGGACAAGAGACCCAGTACTTC. Its protein product is CSVASGQETQYF. The V call is TRBV29-1, the J call TRBJ2-5; D is unclear. This CDR3 region has 12 residues. Germline V gene data show CDR1 as SQVTM and CDR2 as ANQGSEA. The germline V and J ends were trimmed by 4 bases and 2 bases, with 8 bases remaining between them.

In its sample, this clonotype was seen a few times. The V and J genes are TRBV5-4 and TRBJ2-3; 12 nucleotides line up with TRBD2. CDR3 size: 17 residues. Germline-derived CDR1 and CDR2 are SGHNT and YYREEE (reference sequence). J was trimmed by 3 bases and V by 4 bases; bases with no gene match: 9. Written as DNA, the CDR3 is TGTGCCAGCAGCCGCGGGACTAGCGGGCATATTACAGATACGCAGTATTTT. This encodes CASSRGTSGHITDTQYF.

This clonotype was detected a few times. The chain carries TRBV28 and TRBJ2-2, with TRBD2 matching over 13 bases. J gave up 7 bases and V 5 bases, and 4 bases lay outside the gene matches. Germline V CDR1 and CDR2: MDHEN, SYDVKM. The CDR3 is 15 amino acids. CDR3 sequence (DNA): TGTGCCAGCAGTCTAGGACTAGCGGGAGTCGGGGAGCTGTTTTTT. The encoded protein is CASSLGLAGVGELFF. Based on the CDR3 plus reference TRBV28 and TRBJ2-2, the full variable domain is DVKVTQSSRYLVKRTGEKVFLECVQDMDHENMFWYRQDPGLGLRLIYFSYDVKMKEKGDIPEGYSVSREKKERFSLILESASTNQTSMYLCASSLGLAGVGELFFGEGSRLTVL.

This clonotype was seen more than once but under ten times. This chain uses TRBV5-1 with TRBJ2-7, with 12 bases that match TRBD1. From germline, CDR1 is SGHRS and CDR2 YFSETQ. The CDR3 runs to 14 residues. With V trimmed by 2 bases and J by 5 bases, 2 bases remained unmatched. The CDR3 DNA follows: TGCGCCAGCAGCTTCGGGACAGGGGGCAACGAGCAGTACTTC. This encodes CASSFGTGGNEQYF.

This clonotype has just a few counts. This chain uses TRBV2 with TRBJ2-5; the match to TRBD2 covers 8 bases. Germline CDR1 and CDR2: SNHLY and FYNNEI. This CDR3 comprises 13 residues. V trimming: 8 bases; J trimming: 6 bases; junction bases outside the gene matches: 8. CDR3 sequence: CASVREGHKTQYF. CDR3 DNA: TGTGCCAGCGTTCGGGAGGGCCATAAGACCCAGTACTTC. The full variable domain, in which reference TRBV2 and TRBJ2-5 provide the parts outside the CDR3, is EPEVTQTPSHQVTQMGQEVILRCVPISNHLYFYWYRQILGQKVEFLVSFYNNEISEKSEIFDDQFSVERPDGSNFTLKIRSTKLEDSAMYFCASVREGHKTQYFGPGTRLLVL.

The chain is built from TRBV18 and TRBJ2-1; the match to TRBD2 covers 9 bases. CDR1 is KGHSH and CDR2 is LQKENI in the germline V gene. This CDR3 has 20 amino acids. The V segment lost 0 bases and the J segment 7 bases; nucleotides outside the gene matches: 19. CDR3: CASSPPQASGKGTWGNEQFF. The CDR3 bases are TGTGCCAGCTCACCACCTCAGGCTAGCGGGAAGGGAACCTGGGGAAATGAGCAGTTCTTC.

V is TRBV20-1 and J is TRBJ2-1, with 13 bases that match TRBD2. Germline assignment: CDR1 DFQATT and CDR2 SNEGSKA (reference sequence). The J segment lost 7 bases and the V segment lost 4 bases, leaving 4 bases of the junction unmatched. The CDR3 consists of 14 residues. CDR3 bases: TGCAGTGCTAACACTAGCGGGAGGGGAAATGAGCAGTTCTTC. Amino acid sequence: CSANTSGRGNEQFF.

J is TRBJ2-2 and V is TRBV19; D might be TRBD1 (6 bases). The germline CDR1 and CDR2 sequences are LNHDA and SQIVND (reference sequence). V was cut by 6 bases and J by 0 bases, with 8 bases left in between. CDR3 length equals 14 residues. CDR3 in amino acids: CASRRTANTGELFF. For the CDR3, the DNA is TGTGCCAGTAGGCGGACAGCGAACACCGGGGAGCTGTTTTTT.

The rearrangement links TRBV14 to TRBJ2-2; 9 nucleotides match TRBD2. The J segment lost 2 bases and the V segment lost 6 bases, leaving 4 bases of the junction unmatched. The CDR3 consists of 15 residues. CDR1 is SGHDN, CDR2 FVKESK, per germline. The CDR3 DNA sequence: TGTGCCAGCAGTCGGACTAGCGTTAACACCGGGGAGCTGTTTTTT. This encodes CASSRTSVNTGELFF.

This chain joins TRBV6-1 and TRBJ2-1, with 7 bases identical to TRBD2. The germline V gene encodes CDR1 MNHNS and CDR2 SASEGT. The CDR3 is 15 residues long. V lost 5 bases, J lost 5 bases, and 9 bases stayed unmatched. The CDR3: CASSPRRGDNNEQFF. The DNA of the CDR3 is TGTGCCAGCAGTCCCCGCCGGGGGGATAACAATGAGCAGTTCTTC.

This clonotype has only one observation. A read error may explain this, as a much larger clone is one base away. V gene TRBV10-3 combines with J gene TRBJ2-1; D call uncertain. The CDR3 runs to 15 residues. Per the germline V gene, CDR1 is ENHRY and CDR2 is SYGVKD. The ends were cut back, 4 bases at V and 1 base at J, with 11 bases in the middle. In DNA form, the CDR3 reads TGTGCCATCAGTGTGACTCTGGAGTCCTACAATGAGCAGTTCTTC. Amino acid sequence: CAISVTLESYNEQFF.

This clonotype was counted many times. This chain joins TRBV7-2 and TRBJ2-1, with 12 bases fitting TRBD2. The CDR3 has 15 amino acids. Per germline, CDR1 SGHTA and CDR2 FQGNSA. The J segment lost 10 bases and the V segment lost 5 bases, leaving 9 bases of the junction unmatched. As DNA, the CDR3 is TGTGCCAGCAGCAAACCTAGCGGGAGGGCCGGGGAGCAGTTCTTC. Amino acids: CASSKPSGRAGEQFF.

This clonotype was counted many times. The CDR3 protein is CATSDWVGYTF. The CDR3 nucleotides are TGTGCCACCAGTGATTGGGTGGGCTACACCTTC. This chain joins TRBV24-1 and TRBJ1-2; D not certain. Between the trimmed V and J ends, which lost 2 bases and 8 bases, there was a span of 5 bases. Looked up from germline, CDR1 is KGHDR and CDR2 is SFDVKD. The CDR3 totals 11 residues.

The chain carries TRBV24-1 and TRBJ2-5, with D possibly matching TRBD1 (5 bases). The CDR3 is 15 residues long. The V end was cut by 1 base, the J end by 2 bases, with 10 bases between. CDR1 is KGHDR, CDR2 SFDVKD, per germline. The CDR3 bases are TGTGCCACCAGTGATTTTGGGGCAGGTCAAGAGACCCAGTACTTC. Translating gives CATSDFGAGQETQYF.

The chain links TRBV7-9 to TRBJ1-1; perhaps TRBD1 as D (5 bases). The CDR3 length is 14 residues. Germline CDR1 is SEHNR and CDR2 is FQNEAQ (reference sequence). V was clipped by 3 bases and J by 7 bases, with 15 bases between them. CDR3 sequence: CASSLGRAGSEAFF. CDR3 sequence (DNA): TGTGCCAGCAGCTTGGGGCGAGCAGGTAGTGAAGCTTTCTTT.

V is TRBV20-1 and J is TRBJ2-1, with 10 bases fitting TRBD2. The CDR3 totals 19 residues. CDR1 and CDR2 (germline): DFQATT, SNEGSKA (reference sequence). Trimming at V came to 0 bases and at J to 0 bases, leaving 11 bases not matched to a gene. In DNA, the CDR3 is TGCAGTGCTAGAGATAGGGGTAGCGGGAGGCCTAGCTCCTACAATGAGCAGTTCTTC. The encoded protein is CSARDRGSGRPSSYNEQFF.

CDR3 amino acids: CSARVSSQETQYF. CDR3 DNA: TGCAGTGCTAGAGTAAGCAGCCAAGAGACCCAGTACTTC. This chain connects TRBV20-1 to TRBJ2-5; D ambiguous. V dropped 1 base and J dropped 1 base, with 7 bases sitting between them. The CDR3 contains 13 residues. Germline V CDR1 and CDR2: DFQATT, SNEGSKA (reference sequence).